One and the same sample provided the 23 T cell receptor beta chains below, sequenced in a study of blood T cell repertoires in COVID-19. Measured with immunoSEQ multiplex PCR; TCRdb has only the in-frame clones, and not every one. There are 200,000 to 300,000 clones in the sample; roughly 87% occur only once, and about 7% lies in the top ten. The sample comprised peripheral blood. These receptors were obtained from a man in his 60s who had recovered from COVID-19.

This clone was detected only once. This chain joins TRBV7-9 and TRBJ1-3, with 12 bases identical to TRBD1. Germline-derived CDR1 and CDR2 are SEHNR and FQNEAQ (reference sequence). The CDR3 totals 19 residues. Trimming cost V 3 bases and J 1 base; bases outside gene matches: 10. The CDR3 DNA reads TGTGCCAGCAGCTTTACCGGGACAGGGGGCCCAAAGTCTGGAAACACCATATATTTT. It is translated as CASSFTGTGGPKSGNTIYF.

The chain employs TRBV18 and TRBJ2-6; D might be TRBD1 (5 bases). Germline V CDR1 and CDR2: KGHSH, LQKENI. The CDR3 contains 16 residues. Trimming stripped 6 bases from V and 1 base from J, with 13 bases between. The CDR3 spells CASSRNSGSGANVLTF. The CDR3 coding sequence is TGTGCCAGCTCTCGAAATTCAGGGTCTGGGGCCAACGTCCTGACTTTC.

This clone has a single count. The V call is TRBV6-5, the J call TRBJ1-5; possible D gene TRBD1, 5 bases. CDR1 MNHEY and CDR2 SVGAGI come from the germline V gene. Trimming removed 6 bases at V and 5 bases at J, with 8 bases between. The CDR3 is 12 residues long. Written as DNA, the CDR3 is TGTGCCAGCAGGGGGGGTTATCAGCCCCAGCATTTT. Residues: CASRGGYQPQHF.

Only one count was recorded for this clone. The V and J genes are TRBV2 and TRBJ2-1; 14 bases are a match to TRBD2. The V segment lost 5 bases and the J segment 12 bases; nucleotides outside the gene matches: 6. The CDR3 sequence is 14 residues long. Per germline, CDR1 SNHLY and CDR2 FYNNEI. The CDR3 protein is CASSLGLAGGSQFF. The CDR3 nucleotides are TGTGCCAGCAGTCTCGGACTAGCGGGGGGTTCGCAGTTCTTC.

The J gene is TRBJ1-4, the V gene TRBV5-1, with 10 bases fitting TRBD1. The CDR3 extends over 14 amino acids. V lost 4 bases, J lost 8 bases, and 5 bases stayed unmatched. Germline V gene lookup returns CDR1 SGHRS and CDR2 YFSETQ. The CDR3 DNA reads TGCGCCAGCAGCGCGGGGACAGGGGTGGAAAAACTGTTTTTT. This gives the protein CASSAGTGVEKLFF.

Notes on this clone: In the same sample, other DNA sequences code for this CDR3. The V call is TRBV18, the J call TRBJ2-5; D unclear. Germline-derived CDR1 and CDR2 are KGHSH and LQKENI. The CDR3 has 13 residues. Trimming left V 6 bases short and J 5 bases short, with 13 bases between. This CDR3 reads CASSLGLEETQYF. The CDR3 nucleotides read TGTGCCAGCTCCCTCGGGTTGGAGGAGACCCAGTACTTC.

This rearrangement joins TRBV7-9 to TRBJ2-1; a possible D gene is TRBD2 (5 bases). This CDR3 has 14 amino acids. In germline, CDR1 is SEHNR, CDR2 FQNEAQ (reference sequence). V dropped 7 bases and J dropped 0 bases, with 10 bases sitting between them. The CDR3 sequence is CASTAGSSYNEQFF. The CDR3 DNA is TGTGCCAGCACCGCGGGCAGCTCCTACAATGAGCAGTTCTTC.

The chain has TRBV6-6 and TRBJ2-5; TRBD2 aligns across 15 bases. Germline lookup yields CDR1 MNHNY and CDR2 SVGAGI (reference sequence). The CDR3 contains 17 residues. J lost 5 bases, V lost 5 bases, and 9 bases had no gene match. In nucleotides, the CDR3 is TGTGCCAGCAGTCTACGGACTAGCGGGGGGGTACGTGAGACCCAGTACTTC. It specifies CASSLRTSGGVRETQYF.

The chain employs TRBV12-3 or TRBV12-4 and TRBJ2-7; 8 nucleotides align to TRBD2. V shed 6 bases, J shed 5 bases, and the junction held 6 bases outside the gene matches. CDR3 size: 13 residues. CDR3 loop: CASSLRGGHEQYF. As DNA, the CDR3 is TGTGCCAGCAGCCTCCGGGGGGGCCACGAGCAGTACTTC.

The chain uses TRBV5-8 and TRBJ1-2, with 7 bases fitting TRBD1. V was clipped by 4 bases and J by 3 bases; unmatched bases: 3. The CDR3 has 13 residues. Germline V gene lookup returns CDR1 SGHTS and CDR2 YDEGEE. CDR3 residues: CASSIDRDYGYTF. CDR3 DNA sequence: TGTGCCAGCAGCATCGACAGGGACTATGGCTACACCTTC.

The V and J genes are TRBV12-3 or TRBV12-4 and TRBJ2-4; 8 bases are a match to TRBD1. The junction had 7 bases not matched to a gene; V was cut back by 6 bases and J by 9 bases. CDR3 size: 13 residues. As DNA, the CDR3 is TGTGCCAGCAGAACCACAGGGGGAATCATTCAGTACTTC. Amino acid sequence: CASRTTGGIIQYF.

The chain is built from TRBV13 and TRBJ2-3, with 13 bases lining up with TRBD2. V lost 4 bases, J lost 0 bases, and 7 bases stayed unmatched. This CDR3 has 18 residues. Germline V gene sequence: CDR1 PRHDT, CDR2 FYEKMQ (reference sequence). CDR3 in DNA: TGTGCCAGCAGCTCAAGGACTAGCGGGGGCCCGAGCACAGATACGCAGTATTTT. This encodes CASSSRTSGGPSTDTQYF. The complete variable domain, with remaining parts taken from reference TRBV13 and TRBJ2-3, reads AAGVIQSPRHLIKEKRETATLKCYPIPRHDTVYWYQQGPGQDPQFLISFYEKMQSDKGSIPDRFSAQQFSDYHSELNMSSLELGDSALYFCASSSRTSGGPSTDTQYFGPGTRLTVL.

The gene calls are TRBV5-1 and TRBJ1-4; tentatively, D is TRBD1 (6 bases). The CDR3 totals 14 residues. Trimming stripped 0 bases from V and 5 bases from J, with 8 bases between. The germline gives CDR1 SGHRS, CDR2 YFSETQ. The DNA for the CDR3 is TGCGCCAGCAGCTTGGGACAGGAAAATGAAAAACTGTTTTTT. Translating gives CASSLGQENEKLFF.

The V gene is TRBV6-5, the J gene TRBJ1-2; D possibly corresponds to TRBD1 (5 bases). From germline, CDR1 is MNHEY and CDR2 SVGAGI. Trimming took 8 bases from V and 2 from J, leaving 9 bases between them. This CDR3 comprises 12 residues. Here the CDR3 DNA reads TGTGCCAGCCAGGGTGTCAACTATGGCTACACCTTC. Translated: CASQGVNYGYTF.

As DNA, the CDR3 is TGTGCCAGCAGTCTCGATACACATGGCTACACCTTC. This sequence encodes CASSLDTHGYTF. The V and J genes are TRBV5-5 and TRBJ1-2, with D uncertain. CDR3 length: 12 amino acids. Trimming left V 5 bases short and J 6 bases short, with 11 bases between. Germline values: CDR1 SGHKS, CDR2 YYEKEE (reference sequence).

The chain carries TRBV18 and TRBJ1-5; TRBD1 is a possible D gene (6 bases). Per germline, CDR1 KGHSH and CDR2 LQKENI. V was clipped by 0 bases and J by 6 bases, with 15 bases between them. This CDR3 is 16 amino acids long. The DNA of the CDR3 is TGTGCCAGCTCACCACCAGGAAGTCGGGGGGCTCAGCCCCAGCATTTT. Protein product: CASSPPGSRGAQPQHF.

In the case of this clone: This sample also contains other DNA sequences that code for the same CDR3. The chain couples TRBV30 to TRBJ1-3; possible D gene TRBD1, 6 bases. V lost 0 bases and J lost 1, with 7 bases in between. Germline CDR1 reads GTSNPN; CDR2 reads SVGIG (reference sequence). There are 14 residues in the CDR3. CDR3 nucleotides: TGTGCCTGGAGTGTAGGGGGTTCTGGAAACACCATATATTTT. Protein product: CAWSVGGSGNTIYF. Variable domain in full (rest from reference TRBV30 and TRBJ1-3): SQTIHQWPATLVQPVGSPLSLECTVEGTSNPNLYWYRQAAGRGLQLLFYSVGIGQISSEVPQNLSASRPQDRQFILSSKKLLLSDSGFYLCAWSVGGSGNTIYFGEGSWLTVV.

This sequence joins TRBV19 and TRBJ2-1; 8 positions agree with TRBD2. J gave up 4 bases and V 0 bases, and 11 bases lay outside the gene matches. Germline V lookup: CDR1 LNHDA, CDR2 SQIVND (reference sequence). This CDR3 has 18 residues. CDR3 bases: TGTGCCAGTAGTATAGACGGGGGGGCTATCCCGCTATACAATGAGCAGTTCTTC. Translation gives CASSIDGGAIPLYNEQFF.

The chain couples TRBV19 to TRBJ2-7, with D perhaps matching TRBD1 (5 bases). Between the trimmed V and J ends, which lost 3 bases and 3 bases, there was a span of 12 bases. Looked up from germline, CDR1 is LNHDA and CDR2 is SQIVND (reference sequence). CDR3 length: 14 amino acids. The CDR3 coding sequence is TGTGCCAGTAGTATGGGGCTAGGAAGCTACGAGCAGTACTTC. It translates to CASSMGLGSYEQYF. Supplemented by reference TRBV19 and TRBJ2-7, the full variable domain reads DGGITQSPKYLFRKEGQNVTLSCEQNLNHDAMYWYRQDPGQGLRLIYYSQIVNDFQKGDIAEGYSVSREKKESFPLTVTSAQKNPTAFYLCASSMGLGSYEQYFGPGTRLTVT.

This clone showed up just once. The V gene is TRBV11-3, the J gene TRBJ1-3; TRBD1 is a possible D gene (5 bases). Germline V gene sequence: CDR1 SGHNT, CDR2 YENEEA. V was trimmed by 2 bases and J by 0 bases, leaving 11 bases between them. This CDR3 is 16 amino acids long. The CDR3 spells CASSLSYDSSGNTIYF. The DNA for the CDR3 is TGTGCCAGCAGCTTATCGTACGACAGCTCTGGAAACACCATATATTTT.

This rearrangement joins TRBV18 to TRBJ2-2; D uncertain. CDR1 KGHSH and CDR2 LQKENI come from the germline V gene. The V end was cut by 3 bases, the J end by 5 bases, with 10 bases between. This CDR3 is 14 amino acids long. As DNA, the CDR3 is TGTGCCAGCTCACCCCCCGGCAGGACCGGGGAGCTGTTTTTT. This sequence encodes CASSPPGRTGELFF. Using reference TRBV18 and TRBJ2-2 for the parts outside the CDR3, the full variable domain is NAGVMQNPRHLVRRRGQEARLRCSPMKGHSHVYWYRQLPEEGLKFMVYLQKENIIDESGMPKERFSAEFPKEGPSILRIQQVVRGDSAAYFCASSPPGRTGELFFGEGSRLTVL.

J is TRBJ1-1 and V is TRBV28; D may be TRBD1 (5 bases). In germline, CDR1 is MDHEN, CDR2 SYDVKM. The CDR3 has 12 amino acids. The germline V and J ends were trimmed by 6 bases and 5 bases, with 10 bases remaining between them. The CDR3 here is CASSSRGTEAFF. Here the CDR3 DNA reads TGTGCCAGCAGCTCACGGGGGACTGAAGCTTTCTTT.

The chain has TRBV28 and TRBJ1-4; 8 nucleotides line up with TRBD1. This CDR3 contains 14 residues. In germline, CDR1 is MDHEN, CDR2 SYDVKM. J lost 8 bases, V lost 2 bases, and 4 bases had no gene match. CDR3 nucleotide sequence: TGTGCCAGCAGTTTAGACAGGGGCCCCGAAAAACTGTTTTTT. Amino acid sequence: CASSLDRGPEKLFF.